The rows below give T cell receptor beta chains drawn from one sample of a study of T cells after yellow fever vaccination. TCRdb passed the 5' RACE reads through MiXCR, listing each CDR3 protein once. The top ten clones hold 3% to 4% of a sample with about 320,000 distinct CDR3 sequences, approximately 11% of them seen once. The material sequenced was CD4+ T cells sorted from PBMCs, taken 45 days after the yellow fever booster vaccination. The receptors were gathered from a man aged 18-30 years who received the YFV17D yellow fever vaccine. CDR3s include the opening cysteine and the closing phenylalanine or tryptophan. A D gene is named only where the DNA matches it firmly. Expanded clones get a size class; other rows say once, few or many, or leave the size out.

>NA|NA|TRBJ2-3|TRBV5-1
TGCGCCAGCAGCCCGCGGGACAGTAGCACAGATACGCAGTATTTT
CASSPRDSSTDTQYF
>NA|many|TRBJ2-2|TRBV18
TGTGCCAGCTCACCAGGTACCGGGGAGCTGTTTTTT
CASSPGTGELFF
>TRBD1|few|TRBJ2-1|TRBV5-4
TGTGCCAGCAGTCCTCTCCCCGGGACAGGGGGTGACAATGAGCAGTTCTTC
CASSPLPGTGGDNEQFF
>TRBD2|NA|TRBJ2-3|TRBV11-3
TGTGCCAGCAGCCCCGGGACTAGCGGGGGGCAGGTCACAGATACGCAGTATTTT
CASSPGTSGGQVTDTQYF
>TRBD1|few|TRBJ1-1|TRBV6-5
TGTGCCAGCAGTTACGGGGCCGGGACAGCCGTCGGGTCTTTCTTT
CASSYGAGTAVGSFF
>TRBD1|NA|TRBJ2-3|TRBV10-3
TGTGCCATCAGTTTAGCCGGGACAGGCGGCACAGATACGCAGTATTTT
CAISLAGTGGTDTQYF
>NA|NA|TRBJ1-3|TRBV5-1
TGCGCCAGCAGCCCCCGGTCGGACTCTGGAAACACCATATATTTT
CASSPRSDSGNTIYF
>TRBD1|few|TRBJ2-1|TRBV7-8
TGTGCCAGCAGCTTAGCGTACAGGGGGGCGGGCAATGAGCAGTTCTTC
CASSLAYRGAGNEQFF
>TRBD1|NA|TRBJ2-4|TRBV5-1
TGCGCCAGCAGCTCCAGGACAGGGGTAAACATTCAGTACTTC
CASSSRTGVNIQYF
>TRBD1|few|TRBJ1-1|TRBV7-9
TGTGCCAGCAGCTTACAGACAGGGGGCGACACTGAAGCTTTCTTT
CASSLQTGGDTEAFF
>TRBD2|NA|TRBJ2-6|TRBV11-2
TGTGCCAGCAGAAAACTAGCGGGGGGTTCAACCGGGGCCAACGTCCTGACTTTC
CASRKLAGGSTGANVLTF
>NA|few|TRBJ1-5|TRBV7-2
TGTGCCAGCAGCTTAGGCGACAGGCAAGGGCCCCAGCATTTT
CASSLGDRQGPQHF
>NA|NA|TRBJ1-1|TRBV29-1
TGCAGCGTTGGGAGGGACACGGATTCTTTGTTCACTGAAGCTTTCTTT
CSVGRDTDSLFTEAFF
>TRBD2|NA|TRBJ2-1|TRBV2
TGTGCCAGCAGTGCGGGACTAGCGGGGACGAATGAGCAGTTCTTC
CASSAGLAGTNEQFF
>TRBD1|NA|TRBJ2-7|TRBV7-2
TGTGCCAGCAGCTTACCCACAGGGGCCTCCTACGAGCAGTACTTC
CASSLPTGASYEQYF
>TRBD2|NA|TRBJ2-3|TRBV7-9
TGTGCCAGCAGCCCACCTAGCGGGGGGGAATCAGATACGCAGTATTTT
CASSPPSGGESDTQYF
>NA|few|TRBJ2-1|TRBV5-1
TGCGCCAGCAGCTCATCTGGCTCCTACAATGAGCAGTTCTTC
CASSSSGSYNEQFF
>NA|few|TRBJ1-3|TRBV4-2
TGTGCCAGCAGCCAAGCCCACGCCTGGTCGCCATCTGGAAACACCATATATTTT
CASSQAHAWSPSGNTIYF
>NA|NA|TRBJ1-3|TRBV7-9
TGTGCCAGCAGCTTAGCTTTCGGGAGCTCTGGAAACACCATATATTTT
CASSLAFGSSGNTIYF
>NA|few|TRBJ2-7|TRBV20-1
TGCAGTGCTAGCGGAAACAGCTACGAGCAGTACTTC
CSASGNSYEQYF
>TRBD1|many|TRBJ1-2|TRBV6-5
TGTGCCAGCGGACAGGGTCATGGCTACACCTTC
CASGQGHGYTF
>NA|NA|TRBJ2-2|TRBV9
TGTGCCAGCAGCGTAGAGGGTTTCCCCGGGGAGCTGTTTTTT
CASSVEGFPGELFF
>NA|many|TRBJ2-7|TRBV6-2/TRBV6-3
TGTGCCAGCAGTTACTCTACCGTTCGCCGGGGGGAGCAGTACTTC
CASSYSTVRRGEQYF
>TRBD1|once|TRBJ2-3|TRBV7-3
TGTGCCAGCAGCTCCCGGGACAGGGATGATACGCAGTATTTT
CASSSRDRDDTQYF
>NA|NA|TRBJ1-1|TRBV3-1
TGTGCCAGCAGGCAAGACGGGAAGGGCTTGAGAGCTTTCTTT
CASRQDGKGLRAFF
>NA|many|TRBJ2-1|TRBV5-8
TGTGCCAGCAGCTCCTGGGGCAATGAGCAGTTCTTC
CASSSWGNEQFF
>NA|NA|TRBJ1-2|TRBV10-3
TGTGCCATCAGTGTCACCACGCCGTCGTACTATGGCTACACCTTC
CAISVTTPSYYGYTF
>NA|NA|TRBJ1-1|TRBV2
TGTGCCAGCAGTGGGGAGAGGGGCACTGAAGCTTTCTTT
CASSGERGTEAFF
>NA|NA|TRBJ2-3|TRBV7-2
TGTGCCAGCAAATGGCATGAGGGCACAGATACGCAGTATTTT
CASKWHEGTDTQYF
>TRBD1|NA|TRBJ1-5|TRBV7-9
TGTGCCAGCAGCCAGACATGGAACAGGGGGCGCATCGGTCAGCCCCAGCATTTT
CASSQTWNRGRIGQPQHF
>NA|many|TRBJ2-5|TRBV5-1
TGCGCCAGCAGCCCGGGACGGGGACAAGAGACCCAGTACTTC
CASSPGRGQETQYF
>TRBD2|NA|TRBJ2-5|TRBV3-1
TGTGCCAGCAGCCGGGGACTAGCGGGGCGACAAGAGACCCAGTACTTC
CASSRGLAGRQETQYF
>TRBD1|many|TRBJ2-5|TRBV24-1
TGTGCCACCAGTGGGACAGGCGTGGCGTACCAAGAGACCCAGTACTTC
CATSGTGVAYQETQYF
>TRBD1|NA|TRBJ1-6|TRBV12-3/TRBV12-4
TGTGCCAGCCGCAGGGGGTTCGATTCACCCCTCCACTTT
CASRRGFDSPLHF
>NA|many|TRBJ2-1|TRBV7-2
TGTGCCAGCAGCGCCCGGGCGCAGGGCCTATCAAATGAGCAGTTCTTC
CASSARAQGLSNEQFF
>TRBD2|few|TRBJ2-2|TRBV4-2
TGTGCCAGCAGCCAAGTCGGCGCGGGGGGGCTCACCGGGGAGCTGTTTTTT
CASSQVGAGGLTGELFF
>TRBD2|few|TRBJ2-3|TRBV4-3
TGCGCCAGCAGCCGGGGGCGGGGGGCCCCAGATACGCAGTATTTT
CASSRGRGAPDTQYF
>NA|few|TRBJ2-7|TRBV21-1
TGTGCCAGCAGCAAAAGCCAAAGGGGTAACCGATACGAGCAGTACTTC
CASSKSQRGNRYEQYF
>NA|NA|TRBJ2-3|TRBV6-1
TGTGCCAGCAGTGTGGCAGGGTTCACAGATACGCAGTATTTT
CASSVAGFTDTQYF
>NA|few|TRBJ2-5|TRBV5-1
TGCGCCAGCAGCTTTTCCGGGACCCCACTGGGAGAGACCCAGTACTTC
CASSFSGTPLGETQYF